These 7 T cell receptor beta chains were all obtained from the same sample, sequenced in a study of shared clonotypes between healthy human individuals. Clones were sequenced by immunoSEQ multiplex PCR, and TCRdb holds only the in-frame ones, with some missing. The sample contains about 2 million clones, about 95% of which appear only once. Sequencing input: naive CD4+ T cells sorted from blood. The subset is: CD45RA+ positively selected. These receptors all stem from a man between 18 and 35 years old in good health.

The rearrangement links TRBV9 to TRBJ2-2; 8 bases agree with TRBD2. The CDR3 is 16 residues long. Unmatched junction bases numbered 3, after V lost 0 bases and J lost 2 bases. Germline V lookup: CDR1 SGDLS, CDR2 YYNGEE. The DNA of the CDR3 is TGTGCCAGCAGCGTAGCGGGGGGGCCTAACACCGGGGAGCTGTTTTTT. It encodes CASSVAGGPNTGELFF.

The chain recombines TRBV5-1 with TRBJ2-2; TRBD1 matches at 7 bases. Germline CDR1 is SGHRS and CDR2 is YFSETQ. After removal of 3 bases from V and 8 bases from J, the junction contained 4 bases not matched to a gene. CDR3 length: 13 amino acids. CDR3 region: CASSSPGQGELFF. The CDR3 coding sequence is TGCGCCAGCAGCTCGCCGGGACAGGGGGAGCTGTTTTTT.

The V and J genes are TRBV5-1 and TRBJ2-2, with 10 bases lining up with TRBD2. CDR3 length: 17 amino acids. Germline V CDR1 and CDR2: SGHRS, YFSETQ. The junction had 8 bases not matched to a gene; V was cut back by 2 bases and J by 4 bases. The CDR3 DNA is TGCGCCAGCAGCTTTCCGACTAGCGGGTCCTTCACCGGGGAGCTGTTTTTT. Translation: CASSFPTSGSFTGELFF.

The chain carries TRBV7-9 and TRBJ1-3; tentative D call: TRBD1 (6 bases). The CDR3 is 16 amino acids. Germline V gene data show CDR1 as SEHNR and CDR2 as FQNEAQ (reference sequence). Between the trimmed V and J ends, which lost 5 bases and 7 bases, there was a span of 21 bases. CDR3 DNA: TGTGCCAGCAGCCCTAAACAAGGGGGTATAGTGAACACCATATATTTT. This translates into CASSPKQGGIVNTIYF.

This clone was detected only once. This chain links TRBV6-5 with TRBJ1-1; D may be TRBD1 (5 bases). CDR3 length equals 14 residues. Germline V gives CDR1 MNHEY, CDR2 SVGAGI. Trimming cost V 6 bases and J 2 bases, with 13 bases left between them. Here the CDR3 reads CASSRRQPNTEAFF. CDR3 nucleotide sequence: TGTGCCAGCAGCCGAAGACAGCCTAACACTGAAGCTTTCTTT.

CDR3 amino acids: CASVDGGGRYNEQFF. As DNA, the CDR3 is TGTGCCAGCGTTGACGGGGGGGGCCGCTACAATGAGCAGTTCTTC. The chain joins TRBV28 to TRBJ2-1, with 8 positions matching TRBD2. The J segment lost 3 bases and the V segment lost 8 bases, leaving 9 bases of the junction unmatched. The CDR3 is 15 residues long. CDR1 and CDR2 from the germline V gene are MDHEN and SYDVKM.

This sequence joins TRBV5-1 and TRBJ1-2; D gene ambiguous. Trimming left V 0 bases short and J 4 bases short, with 10 bases between. The CDR3 extends over 14 amino acids. Germline CDR1 SGHRS, CDR2 YFSETQ. In DNA form, the CDR3 reads TGCGCCAGCAGCTTGGAGCCAGGTGCCTATGGCTACACCTTC. Amino acid sequence: CASSLEPGAYGYTF. The complete variable domain, with remaining parts taken from reference TRBV5-1 and TRBJ1-2, reads KAGVTQTPRYLIKTRGQQVTLSCSPISGHRSVSWYQQTPGQGLQFLFEYFSETQRNKGNFPGRFSGRQFSNSRSEMNVSTLELGDSALYLCASSLEPGAYGYTFGSGTRLTVV.